This TCR beta chain was captured in a study of blood T cell repertoires in COVID-19. Whole-study context: The samples span acute and convalescent COVID-19 from the United States, Italy and Spain. PBMCs, B-cell-depleted T cells, or T cells provided the cDNA or gDNA that made up the material.

Original processing methods: Scientists estimated how many nucleated cells there were by amplifying reference gene primers. Produced via immunoSEQ multiplex PCR; TCRdb's table is partial and in-frame only. The V and J calls and clone size were taken over from that table, and D and trimming were inferred from the DNA. The table has 200,000 to 250,000 clones, approximately 86% seen once. CDR1 and CDR2 (germline): SNHLY, FYNNEI. This CDR3 has 13 amino acids. Trimming removed 8 bases from V and 4 bases from J, with 13 bases in between. This TCR was recovered from a woman in her 30s with COVID-19, enrolled during active disease. V is TRBV2 and J is TRBJ2-3; D call uncertain. Sequenced: peripheral blood. CDR3 in amino acids: CASQPTQADTQYF. The CDR3 DNA is TGTGCCAGCCAACCTACGCAAGCAGATACGCAGTATTTT. The full variable domain, its missing parts supplied by reference TRBV2 and TRBJ2-3, is EPEVTQTPSHQVTQMGQEVILRCVPISNHLYFYWYRQILGQKVEFLVSFYNNEISEKSEIFDDQFSVERPDGSNFTLKIRSTKLEDSAMYFCASQPTQADTQYFGPGTRLTVL.